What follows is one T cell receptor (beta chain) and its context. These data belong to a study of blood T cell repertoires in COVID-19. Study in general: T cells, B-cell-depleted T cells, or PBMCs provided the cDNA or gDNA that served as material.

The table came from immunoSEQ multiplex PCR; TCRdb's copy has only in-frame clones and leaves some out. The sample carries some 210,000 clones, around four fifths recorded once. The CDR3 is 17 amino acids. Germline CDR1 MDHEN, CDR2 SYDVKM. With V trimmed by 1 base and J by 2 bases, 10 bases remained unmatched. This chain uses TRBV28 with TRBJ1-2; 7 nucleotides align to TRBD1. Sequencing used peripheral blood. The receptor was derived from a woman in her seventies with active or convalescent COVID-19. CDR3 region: CASSLSIGGGRNYGYTF. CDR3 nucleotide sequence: TGTGCCAGCAGTTTATCAATAGGAGGGGGCAGAAACTATGGCTACACCTTC.